These T cell receptor beta chains were read from a single sample in a study of T cells in Graves' hyperthyroidism and ophthalmopathy. TCRdb reanalysed the multiplex PCR reads using MiXCR and keeps one entry per CDR3 protein. The sample includes more than 550,000 distinct CDR3 sequences, around 15% seen only once; the top ten take around 15%. The sequenced sample consisted of blood. The receptors shown here come from a man aged 50 to 59 with Graves' hyperthyroidism. The CDR3 runs from the conserved cysteine through the conserved F or W. Each record gives: V gene, J gene, CDR3 protein.

>TRBV10-1|TRBJ2-1
CASSEREALNEQFF
>TRBV6-2/TRBV6-3|TRBJ2-5
CASSAGTSGRETQYF
>TRBV6-2/TRBV6-3|TRBJ2-7
CASSDSIYEQYF
>TRBV18|TRBJ2-7
CASSPNPGPYEQYF
>TRBV20-1|TRBJ2-7
CSAFPRTNRGFEQYF
>TRBV28|TRBJ2-7
CASSPQLDGGRNYEQYF
>TRBV5-6|TRBJ1-1
CASSQPPGQVAFF
>TRBV6-1|TRBJ2-1
CASSEVAGGSSNEQFF
>TRBV7-2|TRBJ1-1
CASSPTWVRTEAFF
>TRBV12-3/TRBV12-4|TRBJ2-5
CASSFRQGGETQYF
>TRBV7-2|TRBJ2-7
CASSLDGVSYEQYF
>TRBV28|TRBJ2-4
CASSLGGRRTKNIQYF
>TRBV6-2/TRBV6-3|TRBJ1-1
CASSSPRGTEAFF
>TRBV6-1|TRBJ1-1
CASSRPGLSPEAFF
>TRBV19|TRBJ1-4
CASSASTGSGKLFF
>TRBV29-1|TRBJ2-1
CSVGTDTEEQFF
>TRBV2|TRBJ2-2
CASSDWRLTNTGELFF
>TRBV7-8|TRBJ2-3
CASRFQLRDTQYF
>TRBV12-3/TRBV12-4|TRBJ1-3
CACSLEGARGNTIYF
>TRBV19|TRBJ1-3
CASSPGWGNGNTIYF
>TRBV6-2/TRBV6-3|TRBJ1-5
CASRRHRDGNQPQHF
>TRBV19|TRBJ2-2
CAGGQENTGELFF
>TRBV2|TRBJ2-2
CASSSTGTGETGELFF
>TRBV29-1|TRBJ2-3
CSRGGEADTQYF
>TRBV14|TRBJ2-7
CASRGAGGPFYEQYF
>TRBV5-4|TRBJ1-5
CASSSDLGNQPQHF
>TRBV20-1|TRBJ2-1
CSARGVISGTVPEYNEQFF
>TRBV7-2|TRBJ2-5
CASSPLVGTQETQYF
>TRBV28|TRBJ2-1
CASRSPGPPYNEQFF
>TRBV12-3/TRBV12-4|TRBJ2-3
CASSYLVNGGGSTDTQYF
>TRBV6-1|TRBJ2-7
CASSPSGRSSYEQYF
>TRBV2|TRBJ1-4
CASRDVDRGQRRNEKLFF